This T cell receptor (beta chain) was sequenced for a study of early stage breast cancer tumors. The assay was immunoSEQ multiplex PCR, and TCRdb's table has in-frame clones only and misses some. The table has roughly 30,000 clones, about three fifths seen once. The CDR3 totals 16 residues. Trimming stripped 0 bases from V and 1 base from J, with 7 bases between. CDR1 and CDR2 from the germline V gene are MGHRA and YSYEKL. This clone showed up just a few times. The chain is built from TRBV4-1 and TRBJ2-6; D gene ambiguous. The receptor's source is a person aged 50 to 59 with breast cancer. The specimen sequenced was breast tumor tissue. The CDR3 coding sequence is TGCGCCAGCAGCCAAGATATAGGGTCTGGGGCCAACGTCCTGACTTTC. As protein: CASSQDIGSGANVLTF.